This TCR beta chain was recorded in a study of Tregs in tolerant kidney transplant recipients. The CDR3 runs to 16 residues. CDR1 is SGHDN and CDR2 is FVKESK in the germline V gene. Trimming cost V 2 bases and J 6 bases, with 18 bases left between them. TCRdb's table, derived via immunoSEQ multiplex PCR, lists solely in-frame clones and lacks some. Here the sample spans some 66,000 clones, about nine tenths being singletons. Here the sequenced sample was CD8+ T cells from blood, taken before the transplant. The V call is TRBV14, the J call TRBJ2-3, with TRBD2 as a possible D gene (6 bases). The TCR was taken from a human donor who received a combined kidney and bone marrow transplant. The CDR3 DNA follows: TGTGCCAGCAGCCAAACATTAGCCAGACTAGGGGATACGCAGTATTTT. This translates into CASSQTLARLGDTQYF.